This T cell receptor beta chain stems from a study of T cells in Graves' hyperthyroidism and ophthalmopathy. Study-level points and caveats: Among clonotypes expanded in thyroid above 0.001, most were also found in blood. Progression to ophthalmopathy was predicted a median of approximately 6.4 months early. Ophthalmopathy was separated from stable hyperthyroidism by a 13 V-J model.

This CDR3 is 14 amino acids long. The V segment lost 5 bases and the J segment 2 bases; nucleotides outside the gene matches: 2. Germline CDR1 is LNHDA and CDR2 is SQIVND (reference sequence). Among the patients, aged 18 to 65, hyperthyroidism was newly diagnosed and had lasted under 2 months. It was RNA transcripts that yielded the amplified TCR beta CDR3 regions. First-round RT-PCR of the TCR CDR3 relied on the HTBI primer set. MiXCR, applied by TCRdb to the multiplex PCR reads, yields one record per CDR3 protein. The sample yields about 280,000 distinct CDR3 sequences, 20% to 25% seen once. As concerns this clonotype: The antigen is unknown.

The sequencing sample was made of blood. This clonotype was sampled from a man in his forties with Graves' hyperthyroidism that later progressed to Graves' ophthalmopathy. The chain is built from TRBV19 and TRBJ1-1; 10 bases are a match to TRBD1. This CDR3 reads CASSGQGDNTEAFF. DNA for the CDR3: TGTGCCAGTAGTGGACAGGGGGACAACACTGAAGCTTTCTTT. The complete variable domain, with remaining parts taken from reference TRBV19 and TRBJ1-1, reads DGGITQSPKYLFRKEGQNVTLSCEQNLNHDAMYWYRQDPGQGLRLIYYSQIVNDFQKGDIAEGYSVSREKKESFPLTVTSAQKNPTAFYLCASSGQGDNTEAFFGQGTRLTVV.